A selection of T cell receptor beta chains follows, all from one sample in a study of Ad26.COV2.S vaccination and SARS-CoV-2 variants. Repertoires were generated with immunoSEQ multiplex PCR, while TCRdb's copy carries only in-frame clones and drops some. The sample consists of approximately 300,000 clones, roughly 86% of them appearing once. Material: peripheral blood, obtained in a trial of Ad26.COV2.S vaccine versus placebo. The receptor set was obtained from a person aged 18-60 years who received the Ad26.COV2.S COVID-19 vaccine or a placebo. CDR3s include the opening cysteine and the closing phenylalanine or tryptophan. Fields, in order: D gene, J gene, clone size, V gene, CDR3 protein, CDR3 DNA. D genes are given only for firm matches. Size is stated for part of the rows, as once, few or many counts, or as a class when the clone is expanded.

d_call: TRBD1
j_call: TRBJ1-1
clone_size: -
v_call: TRBV7-2
cdr3_aa: CASSLGPTGGEAFF
cdr3_nt: TGTGCCAGCAGCTTAGGACCTACAGGGGGTGAAGCTTTCTTT

d_call: -
j_call: TRBJ2-5
clone_size: -
v_call: TRBV7-8
cdr3_aa: CASSLRQQETQYF
cdr3_nt: TGTGCCAGCAGCTTGCGGCAGCAAGAGACCCAGTACTTC

d_call: TRBD1
j_call: TRBJ2-3
clone_size: -
v_call: TRBV5-1
cdr3_aa: CASSGDSHSTDTQYF
cdr3_nt: TGCGCCAGCAGCGGGGACAGTCATAGCACAGATACGCAGTATTTT

d_call: TRBD2
j_call: TRBJ2-1
clone_size: -
v_call: TRBV3-1/TRBV3-2
cdr3_aa: CASSPWGASGISNEQFF
cdr3_nt: TGTGCCAGCAGCCCATGGGGGGCTAGCGGGATCAGTAATGAGCAGTTCTTC

d_call: TRBD1
j_call: TRBJ1-1
clone_size: -
v_call: TRBV6-5
cdr3_aa: CASRDRGGTEAFF
cdr3_nt: TGTGCCAGTAGAGACAGGGGCGGAACTGAAGCTTTCTTT

d_call: TRBD1
j_call: TRBJ2-1
clone_size: -
v_call: TRBV7-6
cdr3_aa: CASTPRRGQGVANEQFF
cdr3_nt: TGTGCCAGCACCCCGCGTCGGGGACAGGGGGTTGCGAATGAGCAGTTCTTC

d_call: -
j_call: TRBJ2-7
clone_size: once
v_call: TRBV7-2
cdr3_aa: CASSPISAVGEQYF
cdr3_nt: TGTGCCAGCAGCCCCATCTCGGCGGTCGGCGAGCAGTACTTC

d_call: TRBD1
j_call: TRBJ1-3
clone_size: -
v_call: TRBV7-9
cdr3_aa: CASSIDRDSGNTIYF
cdr3_nt: TGTGCCAGCAGCATAGACAGGGACTCTGGAAACACCATATATTTT

d_call: -
j_call: TRBJ2-5
clone_size: few
v_call: TRBV5-4
cdr3_aa: CASSRTTGGGETQYF
cdr3_nt: TGTGCCAGCAGCCGTACGACAGGAGGGGGGGAGACCCAGTACTTC

d_call: -
j_call: TRBJ1-5
clone_size: -
v_call: TRBV19
cdr3_aa: CASSIEGHQPQHF
cdr3_nt: TGTGCCAGTAGTATAGAGGGCCATCAGCCCCAGCATTTT

d_call: TRBD1
j_call: TRBJ2-7
clone_size: -
v_call: TRBV10-3
cdr3_aa: CATSSTGVPYEQYF
cdr3_nt: TGTGCCACCTCCTCGACAGGGGTCCCCTACGAGCAGTACTTC

d_call: -
j_call: TRBJ1-2
clone_size: -
v_call: TRBV14
cdr3_aa: CASRPSGMRGSGYTF
cdr3_nt: TGTGCCAGCAGGCCAAGTGGGATGAGGGGTAGCGGCTACACCTTC

d_call: TRBD1
j_call: TRBJ1-2
clone_size: -
v_call: TRBV13
cdr3_aa: CASSVLQGWRNYGYTF
cdr3_nt: TGTGCCAGCAGCGTACTACAGGGGTGGAGAAACTATGGCTACACCTTC

d_call: TRBD2
j_call: TRBJ2-1
clone_size: -
v_call: TRBV3-1/TRBV3-2
cdr3_aa: CASSHLASGGFNEQFF
cdr3_nt: TGTGCCAGCAGCCATCTCGCTAGCGGGGGGTTCAATGAGCAGTTCTTC

d_call: TRBD1
j_call: TRBJ2-1
clone_size: -
v_call: TRBV4-1
cdr3_aa: CASSHSGQSYNEQFF
cdr3_nt: TGCGCCAGCAGCCACTCGGGACAGAGCTACAATGAGCAGTTCTTC

d_call: -
j_call: TRBJ1-1
clone_size: few
v_call: TRBV11-3
cdr3_aa: CASSLSWTDENTEAFF
cdr3_nt: TGTGCCAGCAGCCTCAGCTGGACAGACGAGAACACTGAAGCTTTCTTT

d_call: -
j_call: TRBJ2-6
clone_size: -
v_call: TRBV6-6
cdr3_aa: CASREGGTGANVLTF
cdr3_nt: TGTGCCAGCAGGGAAGGGGGGACTGGGGCCAACGTCCTGACTTTC

d_call: -
j_call: TRBJ2-7
clone_size: -
v_call: TRBV7-7
cdr3_aa: CASSPQPGSLEQYF
cdr3_nt: TGTGCTAGCAGCCCACAGCCGGGATCTCTTGAGCAGTACTTC

d_call: TRBD2
j_call: TRBJ2-2
clone_size: -
v_call: TRBV6-5
cdr3_aa: CASRETGGTGELFF
cdr3_nt: TGTGCCAGCAGAGAGACGGGGGGCACCGGGGAGCTGTTTTTT

d_call: -
j_call: TRBJ1-1
clone_size: -
v_call: TRBV6-6
cdr3_aa: CASSLGAGFMNTEAFF
cdr3_nt: TGTGCCAGCAGCCTCGGGGCAGGGTTCATGAACACTGAAGCTTTCTTT

d_call: -
j_call: TRBJ2-1
clone_size: -
v_call: TRBV5-1
cdr3_aa: CASSLERSRTAIVGNEQFF
cdr3_nt: TGCGCCAGCAGCTTGGAGAGATCACGGACGGCCATTGTGGGTAATGAGCAGTTCTTC

d_call: -
j_call: TRBJ1-1
clone_size: -
v_call: TRBV11-2
cdr3_aa: CASRTPRFNTEAFF
cdr3_nt: TGTGCCAGCAGGACCCCCAGATTTAACACTGAAGCTTTCTTT

d_call: -
j_call: TRBJ1-2
clone_size: -
v_call: TRBV6-1
cdr3_aa: CASSEMLAGVWGYTF
cdr3_nt: TGTGCCAGCAGTGAAATGCTGGCAGGGGTTTGGGGCTACACCTTC

d_call: TRBD2
j_call: TRBJ2-3
clone_size: -
v_call: TRBV5-1
cdr3_aa: CASRGLAGGPGTDTQYF
cdr3_nt: TGCGCCAGCAGGGGACTAGCGGGGGGGCCTGGCACAGATACGCAGTATTTT

d_call: -
j_call: TRBJ1-1
clone_size: few
v_call: TRBV7-2
cdr3_aa: CASSLDRFSGANTEAFF
cdr3_nt: TGTGCCAGCAGCTTGGATCGGTTTTCTGGGGCGAACACTGAAGCTTTCTTT

d_call: TRBD2
j_call: TRBJ2-1
clone_size: -
v_call: TRBV11-3
cdr3_aa: CASSMGLAAYNEQFF
cdr3_nt: TGTGCCAGCAGCATGGGACTAGCGGCCTACAATGAGCAGTTCTTC